This TCR beta chain derives from a study of T-cell memory formation after mild COVID-19 (dated by TCRdb to the early 2020s). Broadly, across the study: TCR sequence clusters from the two donors were largely donor specific. In two donors, T-cell clones that expanded and contracted after mild COVID-19 were tracked by sequencing TCRalpha and TCRbeta repertoires over time. Two young, previously healthy adult volunteers, one female and one male, were included in the cohort. Broader findings and caveats from the paper: SARS-CoV-2 specificity of the second-wave clones peaking on day 37 was not confirmed. Contracting CD4+ clones were found mainly in CM and EM memory subsets, while CD8+ clones were enriched in EMRA. From day 15 to 85, contracting clones showed balanced CD4/CD8 phenotypes, whereas a second wave of clones that expanded from day 15 to 37 leaned towards CD4+. The detection of some responding clones in pre-infection memory suggests that pre-existing cross-reactive memory T cells joined the SARS-CoV-2 response. Only two mild cases were covered by the study, and larger cohorts that include severe cases with pre-infection samples were considered necessary.

PBMCs were isolated by Ficoll-Paque density gradient centrifugation. The CDR3 measures 15 amino acids from cysteine to phenylalanine. Here the CDR3 DNA is all that survives: 45 bases in frame from base 1. Per the germline V gene (reference sequence), DFQATT is the CDR1 and SNEGSKA is the CDR2. Trimmed from V: 4 bases; trimmed from J: 7 bases; junction bases lacking a gene match: 7. The sequencing machine was an Illumina NovaSeq 6000. TCRalpha and TCRbeta cDNA libraries were built by 5'RACE with constant-segment primers, adding sample barcodes and unique molecular identifiers. Trizol reagent was used to extract RNA from every sample. Library amplification was performed in two PCR steps, and a second sample barcode and Illumina TruSeq adapters were introduced in the second step. Sequencing of the libraries was done on an Illumina NovaSeq, producing 2 x 150 bp paired-end reads. For the original study's pipeline: With migec v1.2.7, reads were demultiplexed and then collapsed into UMI-guided consensus sequences. Using mixcr v2.1.11, UMI consensuses were aligned to TRA and TRB V and J templates and then assembled into clonotypes. A clonotype was counted as expanded or contracted only if both edgeR and NoisET called the change significant, with noise models trained on biological replicates. For edgeR calls, a false discovery rate-adjusted p below 0.01 and a log2 fold-change threshold of 1 were applied. PCA with hierarchical clustering of max-normalized trajectories of the 1000 most abundant clonotypes was used as exploratory dynamics analysis. The CD4 or CD8 phenotype of responding clones was assigned using the separately sequenced CD4+ and CD8+ repertoires. Using fastp trimming at Q25 and MiXCR clonotype assembly, TCRdb reanalyzed the public sequencing data and kept in-frame beta chains. Rows matching on CDR3 protein sequence are summarized as one entry with the most common DNA and genes. These V and J calls rely on TCRdb rather than the paper's analysis. Present in this sample are roughly 380,000 distinct CDR3 sequences, 25% to 30% of which were seen just once. The ten most abundant clones make up roughly 14% of the sample.

This clonotype was seen only a few times. What antigen it recognizes has not been identified. Per-base quality was not reported, and no clone a single base away is much larger than it. The specimen was PBMCs or a T cell subset sorted from them (not recorded which). The sequence was obtained from an adult woman who had mild COVID-19 (a few samples of this study predate the infection). The sample titles of this study are shuffled in the database, so cell type and time point are left out; the donor was told from shared clones. Here the chain combines TRBV20-1 and TRBJ1-6, and 10 bases in between align with TRBD1. The CDR3 reads CSAIATGGVNSPLHF. The nucleotide sequence reads as follows: TGCAGTGCTATCGCGACAGGGGGCGTAAATTCACCCCTCCACTTT.